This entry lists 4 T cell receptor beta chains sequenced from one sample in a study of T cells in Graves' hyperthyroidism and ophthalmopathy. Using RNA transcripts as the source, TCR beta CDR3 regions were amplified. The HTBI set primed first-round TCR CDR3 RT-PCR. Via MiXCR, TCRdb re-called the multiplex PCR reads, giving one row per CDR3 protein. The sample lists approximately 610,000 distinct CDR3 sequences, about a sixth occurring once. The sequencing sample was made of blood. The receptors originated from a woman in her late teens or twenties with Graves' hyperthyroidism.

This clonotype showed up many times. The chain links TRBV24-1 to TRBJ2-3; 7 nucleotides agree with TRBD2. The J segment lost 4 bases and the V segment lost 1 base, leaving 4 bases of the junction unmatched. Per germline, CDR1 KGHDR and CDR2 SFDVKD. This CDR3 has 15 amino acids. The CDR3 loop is CATSDFGLVADTQYF. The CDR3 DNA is TGTGCCACCAGTGATTTTGGACTAGTGGCAGATACGCAGTATTTT.

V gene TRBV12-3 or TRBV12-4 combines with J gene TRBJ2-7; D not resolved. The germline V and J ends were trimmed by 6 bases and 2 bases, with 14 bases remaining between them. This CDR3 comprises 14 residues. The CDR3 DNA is TGTGCCAGCAGCCAAGCCGGACCAACCTACGAGCAGTACTTC. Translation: CASSQAGPTYEQYF.

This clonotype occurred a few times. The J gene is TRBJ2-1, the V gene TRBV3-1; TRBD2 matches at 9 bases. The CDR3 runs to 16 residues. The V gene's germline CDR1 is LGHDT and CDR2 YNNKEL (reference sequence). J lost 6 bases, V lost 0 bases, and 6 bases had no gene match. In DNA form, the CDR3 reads TGTGCCAGCAGCCAAGAATTAGCGGGAGCGGGCAATGAGCAGTTCTTC. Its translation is CASSQELAGAGNEQFF.

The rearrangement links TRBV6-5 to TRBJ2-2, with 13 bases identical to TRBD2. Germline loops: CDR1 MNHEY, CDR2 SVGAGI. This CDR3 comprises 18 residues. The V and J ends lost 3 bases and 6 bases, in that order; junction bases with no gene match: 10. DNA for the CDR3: TGTGCCAGCAGTTATCGTCGACTAGCGGGAGGTTACGCCGGGGAGCTGTTTTTT. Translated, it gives CASSYRRLAGGYAGELFF.